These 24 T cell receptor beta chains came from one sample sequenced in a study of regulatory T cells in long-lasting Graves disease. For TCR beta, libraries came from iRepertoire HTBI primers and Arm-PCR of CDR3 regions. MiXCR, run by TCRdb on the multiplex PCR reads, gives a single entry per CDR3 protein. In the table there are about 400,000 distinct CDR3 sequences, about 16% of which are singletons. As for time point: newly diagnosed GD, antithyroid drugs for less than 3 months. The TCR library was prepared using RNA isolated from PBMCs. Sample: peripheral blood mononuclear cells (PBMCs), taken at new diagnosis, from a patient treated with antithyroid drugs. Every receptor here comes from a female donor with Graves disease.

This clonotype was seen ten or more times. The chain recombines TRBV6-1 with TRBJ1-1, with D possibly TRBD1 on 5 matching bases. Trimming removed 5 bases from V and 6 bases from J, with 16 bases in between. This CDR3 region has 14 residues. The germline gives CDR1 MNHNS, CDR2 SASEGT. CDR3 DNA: TGTGCCAGCAGTCAGGGCGACAGCTTCTCTGAAGCTTTCTTT. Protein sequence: CASSQGDSFSEAFF.

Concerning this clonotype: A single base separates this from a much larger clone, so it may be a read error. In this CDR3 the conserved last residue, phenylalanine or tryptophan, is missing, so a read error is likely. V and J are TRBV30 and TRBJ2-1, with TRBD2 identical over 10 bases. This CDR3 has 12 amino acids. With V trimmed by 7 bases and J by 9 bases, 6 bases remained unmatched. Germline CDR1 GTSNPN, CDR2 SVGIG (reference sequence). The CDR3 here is CASPGTSVEQFL. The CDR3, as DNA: TGTGCCTCCCCCGGGACTAGCGTTGAGCAGTTCTTG.

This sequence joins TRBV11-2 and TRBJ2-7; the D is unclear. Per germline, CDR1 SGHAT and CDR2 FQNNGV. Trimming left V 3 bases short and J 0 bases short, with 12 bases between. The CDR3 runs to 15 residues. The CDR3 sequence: CASSFSGSSSYEQYF. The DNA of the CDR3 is TGTGCCAGCAGCTTCTCAGGTAGTTCCTCCTACGAGCAGTACTTC. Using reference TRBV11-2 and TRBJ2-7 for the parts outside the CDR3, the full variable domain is EAGVAQSPRYKIIEKRQSVAFWCNPISGHATLYWYQQILGQGPKLLIQFQNNGVVDDSQLPKDRFSAERLKGVDSTLKIQPAKLEDSAVYLCASSFSGSSSYEQYFGPGTRLTVT.

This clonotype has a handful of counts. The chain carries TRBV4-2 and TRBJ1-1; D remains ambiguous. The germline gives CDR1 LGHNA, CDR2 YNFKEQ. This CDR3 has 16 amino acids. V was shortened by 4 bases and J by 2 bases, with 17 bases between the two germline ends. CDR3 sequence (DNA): TGTGCCAGCAGCCCAAGAAAGGCGACGGATAACACTGAAGCTTTCTTT. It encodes CASSPRKATDNTEAFF.

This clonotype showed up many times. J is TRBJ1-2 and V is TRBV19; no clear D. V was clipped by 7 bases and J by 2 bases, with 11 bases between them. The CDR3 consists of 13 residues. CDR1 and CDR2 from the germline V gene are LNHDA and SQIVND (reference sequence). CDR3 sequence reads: CASKAVLNYGYTF. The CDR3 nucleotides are TGTGCCAGTAAGGCGGTACTCAACTATGGCTACACCTTC. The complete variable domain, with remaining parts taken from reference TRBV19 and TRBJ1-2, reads DGGITQSPKYLFRKEGQNVTLSCEQNLNHDAMYWYRQDPGQGLRLIYYSQIVNDFQKGDIAEGYSVSREKKESFPLTVTSAQKNPTAFYLCASKAVLNYGYTFGSGTRLTVV.

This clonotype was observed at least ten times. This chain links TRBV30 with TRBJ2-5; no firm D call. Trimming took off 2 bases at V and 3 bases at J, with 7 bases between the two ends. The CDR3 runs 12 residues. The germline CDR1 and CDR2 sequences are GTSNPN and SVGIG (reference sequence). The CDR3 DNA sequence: TGTGCCTGGAGTTTATTAAAAGAGACCCAGTACTTC. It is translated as CAWSLLKETQYF. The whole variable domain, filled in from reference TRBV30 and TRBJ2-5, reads SQTIHQWPATLVQPVGSPLSLECTVEGTSNPNLYWYRQAAGRGLQLLFYSVGIGQISSEVPQNLSASRPQDRQFILSSKKLLLSDSGFYLCAWSLLKETQYFGPGTRLLVL.

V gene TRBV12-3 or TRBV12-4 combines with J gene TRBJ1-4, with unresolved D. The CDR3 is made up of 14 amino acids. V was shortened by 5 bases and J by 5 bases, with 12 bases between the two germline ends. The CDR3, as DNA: TGTGCCAGCAGTCCTCCGACGGGAAATGAAAAACTGTTTTTT. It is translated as CASSPPTGNEKLFF.

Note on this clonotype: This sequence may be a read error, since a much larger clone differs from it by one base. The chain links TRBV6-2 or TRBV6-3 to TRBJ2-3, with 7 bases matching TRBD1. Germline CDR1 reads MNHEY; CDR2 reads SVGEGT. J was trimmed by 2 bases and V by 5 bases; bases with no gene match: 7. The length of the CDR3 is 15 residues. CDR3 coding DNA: TGTGCCAGCAGTGCCGGGACAGAGATCACAGATACGCAGTATTTT. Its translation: CASSAGTEITDTQYF.

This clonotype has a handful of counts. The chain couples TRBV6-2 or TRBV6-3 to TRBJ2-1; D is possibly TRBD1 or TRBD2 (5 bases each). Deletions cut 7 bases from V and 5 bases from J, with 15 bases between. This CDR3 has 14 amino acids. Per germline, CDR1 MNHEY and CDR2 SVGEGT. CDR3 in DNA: TGTGCCAGCACCCCCGGGACGGTGAACAATGAGCAGTTCTTC. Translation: CASTPGTVNNEQFF.

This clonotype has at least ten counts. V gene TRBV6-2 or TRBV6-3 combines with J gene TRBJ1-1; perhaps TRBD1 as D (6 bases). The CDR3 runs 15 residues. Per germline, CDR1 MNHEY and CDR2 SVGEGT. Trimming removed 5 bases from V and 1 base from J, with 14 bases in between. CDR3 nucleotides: TGTGCCAGCAGTGAGCTTGGGACATCGAACACTGAAGCTTTCTTT. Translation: CASSELGTSNTEAFF.

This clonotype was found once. The CDR3 coding sequence is TGTGCCAGCAGTAAGACGGGACAGAATGAAAAACTGTTTTTT. As protein: CASSKTGQNEKLFF. The chain uses TRBV2 and TRBJ1-4, with TRBD1 matching over 7 bases. V was pared by 5 bases and J by 5 bases, with 5 bases of the junction left unmatched. Per germline, CDR1 SNHLY and CDR2 FYNNEI. CDR3 size: 14 residues.

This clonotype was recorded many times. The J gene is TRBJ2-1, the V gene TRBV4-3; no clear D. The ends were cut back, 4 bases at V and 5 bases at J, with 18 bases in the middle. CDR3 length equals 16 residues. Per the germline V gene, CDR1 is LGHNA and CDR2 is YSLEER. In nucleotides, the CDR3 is TGCGCCAGCAGCCGAGACTCCGGACCAGGTAACAATGAGCAGTTCTTC. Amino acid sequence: CASSRDSGPGNNEQFF.

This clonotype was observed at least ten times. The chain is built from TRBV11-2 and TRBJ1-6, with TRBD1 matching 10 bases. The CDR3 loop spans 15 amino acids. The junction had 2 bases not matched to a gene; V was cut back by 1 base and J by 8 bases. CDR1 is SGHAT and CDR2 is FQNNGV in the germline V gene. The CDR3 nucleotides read TGTGCCAGCAGCTTAGTTGGGACAGGGGATTCACCCCTCCACTTT. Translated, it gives CASSLVGTGDSPLHF.

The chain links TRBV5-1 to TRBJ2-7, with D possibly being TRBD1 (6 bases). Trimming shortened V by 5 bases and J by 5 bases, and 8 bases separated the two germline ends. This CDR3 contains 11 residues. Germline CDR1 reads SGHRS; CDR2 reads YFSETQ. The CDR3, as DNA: TGCGCCAGCAGAGGGGGACACGAGCAGTACTTC. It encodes CASRGGHEQYF.

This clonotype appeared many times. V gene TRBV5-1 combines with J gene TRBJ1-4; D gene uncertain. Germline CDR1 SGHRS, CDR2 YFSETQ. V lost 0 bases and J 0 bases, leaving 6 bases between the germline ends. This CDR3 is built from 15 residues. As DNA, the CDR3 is TGCGCCAGCAGCTTGGTGGTCGCAACTAATGAAAAACTGTTTTTT. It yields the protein CASSLVVATNEKLFF.

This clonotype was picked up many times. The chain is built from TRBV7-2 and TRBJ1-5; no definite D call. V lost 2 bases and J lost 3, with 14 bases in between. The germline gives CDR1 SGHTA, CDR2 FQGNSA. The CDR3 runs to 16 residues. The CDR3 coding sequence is TGTGCCAGCAGCTTAACGGGCAAGGTCCTCAATCAGCCCCAGCATTTT. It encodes CASSLTGKVLNQPQHF. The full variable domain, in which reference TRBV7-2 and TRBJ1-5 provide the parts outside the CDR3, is GAGVSQSPSNKVTEKGKDVELRCDPISGHTALYWYRQSLGQGLEFLIYFQGNSAPDKSGLPSDRFSAERTGGSVSTLTIQRTQQEDSAVYLCASSLTGKVLNQPQHFGDGTRLSIL.

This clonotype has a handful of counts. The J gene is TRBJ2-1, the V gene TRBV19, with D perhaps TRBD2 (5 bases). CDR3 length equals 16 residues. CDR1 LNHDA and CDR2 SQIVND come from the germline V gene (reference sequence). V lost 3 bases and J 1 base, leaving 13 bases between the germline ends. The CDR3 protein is CASSMSLRGSYNEQFF. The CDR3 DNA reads TGTGCCAGTAGTATGAGCCTCCGGGGATCCTACAATGAGCAGTTCTTC.

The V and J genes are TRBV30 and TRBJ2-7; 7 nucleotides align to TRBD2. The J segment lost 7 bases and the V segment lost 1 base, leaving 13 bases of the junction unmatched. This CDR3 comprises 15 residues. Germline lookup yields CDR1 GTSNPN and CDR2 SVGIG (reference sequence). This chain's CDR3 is CAWSARRGWDYEQYF. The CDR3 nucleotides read TGTGCCTGGAGTGCTCGGAGGGGCTGGGACTATGAGCAGTACTTC. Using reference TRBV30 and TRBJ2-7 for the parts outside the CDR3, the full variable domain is SQTIHQWPATLVQPVGSPLSLECTVEGTSNPNLYWYRQAAGRGLQLLFYSVGIGQISSEVPQNLSASRPQDRQFILSSKKLLLSDSGFYLCAWSARRGWDYEQYFGPGTRLTVT.

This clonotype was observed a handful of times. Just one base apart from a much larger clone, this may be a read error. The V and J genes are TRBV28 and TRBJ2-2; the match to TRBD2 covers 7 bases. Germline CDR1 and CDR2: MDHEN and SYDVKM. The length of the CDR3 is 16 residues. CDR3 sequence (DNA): TGTGCCAGCAGAAACGGCGGGAGTTCGAACACCGGGGAGCTGCTTTTT. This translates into CASRNGGSSNTGELLF.

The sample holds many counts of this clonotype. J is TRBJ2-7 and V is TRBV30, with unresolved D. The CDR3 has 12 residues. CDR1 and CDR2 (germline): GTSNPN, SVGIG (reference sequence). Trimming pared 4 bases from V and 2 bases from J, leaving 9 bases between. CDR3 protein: CAWTMETYEQYF. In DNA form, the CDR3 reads TGTGCCTGGACAATGGAAACCTACGAGCAGTACTTC.

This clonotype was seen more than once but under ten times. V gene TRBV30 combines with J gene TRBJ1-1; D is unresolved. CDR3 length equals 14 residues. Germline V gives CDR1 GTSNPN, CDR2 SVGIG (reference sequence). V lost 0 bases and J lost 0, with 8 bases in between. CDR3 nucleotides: TGTGCCTGGAGTGTACCGGGGATGAACACTGAAGCTTTCTTT. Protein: CAWSVPGMNTEAFF.

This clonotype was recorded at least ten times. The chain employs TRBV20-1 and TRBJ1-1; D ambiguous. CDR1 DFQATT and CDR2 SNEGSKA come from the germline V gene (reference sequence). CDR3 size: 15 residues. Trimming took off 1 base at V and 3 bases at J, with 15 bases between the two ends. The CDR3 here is CSARAFSTAYTEAFF. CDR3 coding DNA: TGCAGTGCTAGAGCGTTTAGCACAGCTTACACTGAAGCTTTCTTT.

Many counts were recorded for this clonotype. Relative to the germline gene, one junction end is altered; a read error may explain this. The CDR3 coding sequence is TGCGCCAGCTGCCAGGGGGCAACTAATGAAAAACTGTTTTTT. Protein sequence: CASCQGATNEKLFF. J is TRBJ1-4 and V is TRBV4-1; 7 nucleotides agree with TRBD1. The CDR3 is 14 residues long. Per the germline V gene, CDR1 is MGHRA and CDR2 is YSYEKL.

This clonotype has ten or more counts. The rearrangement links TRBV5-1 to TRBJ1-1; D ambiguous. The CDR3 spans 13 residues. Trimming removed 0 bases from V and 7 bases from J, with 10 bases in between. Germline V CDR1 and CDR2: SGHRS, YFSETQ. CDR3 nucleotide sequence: TGCGCCAGCAGCTTGGCCTACGAAGGTGAAGCTTTCTTT. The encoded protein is CASSLAYEGEAFF.